This T cell receptor beta chain came from a study of shared clonotypes between healthy human individuals. Generated by immunoSEQ multiplex PCR, the TCRdb table keeps only in-frame clones and is missing some. The sample contains 450,000 to 500,000 clones, 70% to 80% of which appear only once. Germline V gives CDR1 MNHEY, CDR2 SVGAGI. The CDR3 is 14 residues long. V lost 5 bases, J lost 1 base, and 6 bases lay in between. This chain joins TRBV6-5 and TRBJ2-6; D remains ambiguous. The source of this sequence is a woman aged 35 to 49 in good health. Some clones in this sample may be carry-over from other donors' samples. The sequencing input was PBMCs. Here the CDR3 DNA reads TGTGCCAGCAGTCCCGGTTCTGGGGCCAACGTCCTGACTTTC. Translated, it gives CASSPGSGANVLTF.